Presented here are 17 T cell receptor beta chains from one specimen sequenced in a study of lung T cells in sarcoidosis with Löfgren's syndrome. One entry per CDR3 protein, called by TCRdb with MiXCR from the reads. The repertoire holds tens of thousands of distinct CDR3 sequences, with around 20% as singletons. What was sequenced was CD4+ T cells from PBMCs. The receptors stem from a human donor with sarcoidosis (Löfgren's syndrome or another form), or a control subject (not recorded which).

As to this clonotype: Just one base apart from a much larger clone, this may be a read error. The CDR3 DNA follows: TGCAGTGCGCATAAAGTAGACAATGGAAAACCGTTTTTT. Protein sequence: CSAHKVDNGKPFF. The genes are TRBV20-1 and TRBJ1-4; D is unresolved. The CDR3 spans 13 residues. Germline V CDR1 and CDR2: DFQATT, SNEGSKA (reference sequence).

This clonotype was counted ten times or more. The J gene is TRBJ2-1, the V gene TRBV15; D is perhaps TRBD2 (5 bases). The CDR3 consists of 16 residues. V dropped 4 bases and J dropped 7 bases, with 20 bases sitting between them. Germline V gene sequence: CDR1 LNHNV, CDR2 YYDKDF (reference sequence). The CDR3 spells CATSIPGRGEGNEQFF. CDR3 nucleotide sequence: TGTGCCACCAGCATCCCCGGCCGGGGAGAGGGTAATGAGCAGTTCTTC. The full variable domain, its missing parts supplied by reference TRBV15 and TRBJ2-1, is DAMVIQNPRYQVTQFGKPVTLSCSQTLNHNVMYWYQQKSSQAPKLLFHYYDKDFNNEADTPDNFQSRRPNTSFCFLDIRSPGLGDTAMYLCATSIPGRGEGNEQFFGPGTRLTVL.

As for this clonotype: It may be a read error: a sequence one base away is much more abundant. The chain links TRBV6-2 or TRBV6-3 to TRBJ1-1; D call uncertain. Trimming shortened V by 9 bases and J by 2 bases, and 16 bases separated the two germline ends. The CDR3 covers 14 residues. Germline V gene lookup returns CDR1 MNHEY and CDR2 SVGEGT. The CDR3 nucleotides read TGTGCCAGTTGGGTACACGAACATAACACTGAAGCTTTCTTT. This gives the protein CASWVHEHNTEAFF.

This sequence joins TRBV19 and TRBJ2-1; either TRBD1 or TRBD2 may fit D (6 bases each). Germline V lookup: CDR1 LNHDA, CDR2 SQIVND (reference sequence). This CDR3 comprises 12 residues. V was shortened by 3 bases and J by 9 bases, with 9 bases between the two germline ends. CDR3: CASSIRGGEQFF. The CDR3, as DNA: TGTGCCAGTAGTATCAGGGGAGGTGAGCAGTTCTTC.

The chain joins TRBV6-6 to TRBJ1-5; TRBD1 might be the D (5 bases). CDR3 length: 12 residues. Germline CDR1 and CDR2: MNHNY and SVGAGI (reference sequence). Trimming cost V 2 bases and J 8 bases, with 7 bases left between them. The CDR3 DNA reads TGTGCCAGCAGTTACGGGGGGGAGCCCCAGCATTTT. Residues: CASSYGGEPQHF.

This clonotype was detected a few times. This could be a read error, since a much larger clone is one nucleotide away. The chain links TRBV15 to TRBJ1-1; no definite D call. This CDR3 is built from 13 residues. Germline assignment: CDR1 LNHNV and CDR2 YYDKDF (reference sequence). Trimming removed 4 bases from V and 6 bases from J, with 12 bases in between. CDR3 amino acids: CATSTGKSAEAFF. CDR3 coding DNA: TGTGCCACCAGCACAGGAAAGTCCGCTGAAGCTTTCTTT.

This clonotype came up a few times. The chain couples TRBV10-3 to TRBJ1-6, with D perhaps matching TRBD1 (5 bases). CDR3 length: 16 amino acids. V was pared by 0 bases and J by 9 bases, with 15 bases between. Per the germline V gene, CDR1 is ENHRY and CDR2 is SYGVKD. The CDR3 DNA is TGTGCCATCAGTGAGTCTACCGGGGGTGGTGGTTCACCCCTCCACTTT. Protein product: CAISESTGGGGSPLHF.

With regard to this clonotype: One base away lies a much larger clone, so this may be a sequencing read error. The V gene is TRBV20-1, the J gene TRBJ1-1; tentatively, D is TRBD1 (6 bases). Germline CDR1 and CDR2: DFQATT and SNEGSKA (reference sequence). Trimming shortened V by 8 bases and J by 1 base, and 11 bases separated the two germline ends. The CDR3 contains 12 residues. CDR3 nucleotides: TGCAGTCCAGGACAGCAGAACACTGAAGCTTTCTTT. It codes for CSPGQQNTEAFF.

A word on this clonotype: This could be a read error, since a much larger clone is one nucleotide away. V gene TRBV6-1 combines with J gene TRBJ2-1, with D perhaps matching TRBD1 (6 bases). Germline V gene sequence: CDR1 MNHNS, CDR2 SASEGT. CDR3 length: 14 amino acids. Trimming removed 10 bases from V and 10 bases from J, with 23 bases in between. In nucleotides, the CDR3 is TGTGCCATCGGAAGGCCAGGGGATTCCGGAGAGCAGTTCTTC. Translating it yields CAIGRPGDSGEQFF.

In its sample, this clonotype was seen a few times. The chain uses TRBV12-3 or TRBV12-4 and TRBJ2-1, with 12 bases identical to TRBD1. This CDR3 has 17 residues. The V segment lost 6 bases and the J segment 7 bases; nucleotides outside the gene matches: 13. CDR3 sequence reads: CASSSDPGQGATNEQFF. CDR3 in DNA: TGTGCCAGCAGCTCCGACCCGGGACAGGGGGCAACGAATGAGCAGTTCTTC.

To note about this clonotype: This could be a read error, since a much larger clone is one nucleotide away. The DNA is omitted, as the CDR3 cannot be located on it reliably, and the CDR3 follows TCRdb's listing. V gene TRBV28 combines with J gene TRBJ2-1; the table's D gene call, TRBD2, was not cross checked with the DNA. The CDR3 region is 16 residues in length, termini included. From germline, CDR1 is MDHEN and CDR2 SYDVKM. The CDR3 is CASILVSGRYNNEQFF.

This clonotype was observed a handful of times. V gene TRBV2 combines with J gene TRBJ2-1, with TRBD1 matching over 7 bases. V dropped 2 bases and J dropped 10; count of bases not matched to a gene: 8. The CDR3 contains 14 residues. Germline V gene lookup returns CDR1 SNHLY and CDR2 FYNNEI. CDR3 in amino acids: CASSETRQGKEQFF. The CDR3 bases are TGTGCCAGCAGTGAAACCCGACAGGGCAAAGAGCAGTTCTTC.

The CDR3, as DNA: TGTGCCAGCAGCGACACAGCGAAATACAATGAGCAGTTCTTC. It codes for CASSDTAKYNEQFF. The rearrangement links TRBV5-4 to TRBJ2-1; D gene unclear. The CDR3 has 14 residues. The V end lost 4 bases, the J end lost 4 bases, and 12 bases lay between the germline ends. Germline assignment: CDR1 SGHNT and CDR2 YYREEE (reference sequence).

On this clonotype: A much larger clone lies one base from this, so it may be a read error. The gene calls are TRBV27 and TRBJ1-4; the D is unclear. The CDR3 totals 15 residues. Per the germline V gene, CDR1 is MNHEY and CDR2 is SMNVEV (reference sequence). The V end was cut by 5 bases, the J end by 3 bases, with 13 bases between. As DNA, the CDR3 is TGTGCCAGCAGTGTAGTCGGGTCTTCTAATGAAAAACTGTTTTTT. Its translation is CASSVVGSSNEKLFF.

The chain has TRBV2 and TRBJ2-3; 8 bases are shared with TRBD2. This CDR3 comprises 14 residues. From germline, CDR1 is SNHLY and CDR2 FYNNEI. V was clipped by 4 bases and J by 5 bases; unmatched bases: 5. CDR3 sequence (DNA): TGTGCCAGCAGTGTCAGCGGGAGAGTAGATACGCAGTATTTT. This codes for CASSVSGRVDTQYF. Full variable domain (missing parts from reference TRBV2 and TRBJ2-3): EPEVTQTPSHQVTQMGQEVILRCVPISNHLYFYWYRQILGQKVEFLVSFYNNEISEKSEIFDDQFSVERPDGSNFTLKIRSTKLEDSAMYFCASSVSGRVDTQYFGPGTRLTVL.

This clonotype was detected ten times or more. The chain is built from TRBV6-6 and TRBJ2-3; D is ambiguous. The CDR3 is 15 amino acids. V gave up 0 bases and J gave up 0 bases, with 7 bases separating them. Germline V CDR1 and CDR2: MNHNY, SVGAGI (reference sequence). The CDR3 DNA reads TGTGCCAGCAGTTACTCCGACCTTAGCACAGATACGCAGTATTTT. This sequence encodes CASSYSDLSTDTQYF.

This clonotype was seen ten or more times. The chain employs TRBV6-1 and TRBJ1-3; D is unresolved. Germline assignment: CDR1 MNHNS and CDR2 SASEGT. Trimming shortened V by 7 bases and J by 0 bases, and 16 bases separated the two germline ends. The CDR3 length is 16 residues. CDR3 DNA sequence: TGTGCCAGCACTCGAGGGTCGACGAACTCTGGAAACACCATATATTTT. This codes for CASTRGSTNSGNTIYF.